These T cell receptor beta chains were read from a single sample in a study of cytomegalovirus exposure and HLA in healthy donors. Libraries were prepared by immunoSEQ multiplex PCR; TCRdb keeps only in-frame clonotypes and omits some of them. The sample holds some 130,000 clones, roughly 79% seen once. Sequenced: PBMCs. The origin of the receptors is a man aged 18-30 years in good health and CMV-seronegative. Each CDR3 is given with its conserved first and last residue. Fields, in order: V gene, D gene, J gene, clone size, CDR3 protein, CDR3 DNA. D genes are given only for firm matches. The size of a clone is reported for some rows only, either as once, few or many, or as a class for expanded clones.

>TRBV30|-|TRBJ1-3|-
CAWSVTGSGNTIYF
TGTGCCTGGAGTGTAACGGGGTCTGGAAACACCATATATTTT
>TRBV30|TRBD1|TRBJ1-2|-
CAWRGTGARGYTF
TGTGCCTGGAGGGGGACAGGGGCTCGCGGCTACACCTTC
>TRBV7-9|TRBD2|TRBJ2-5|-
CASNPSGGETQYF
TGTGCCAGCAACCCCAGCGGGGGAGAGACCCAGTACTTC
>TRBV15|-|TRBJ2-1|once
CATTLRVVQFNEQFF
TGTGCCACCACCTTACGGGTCGTCCAGTTCAATGAGCAGTTCTTC
>TRBV28|-|TRBJ1-4|-
CASSFGGSREKLFF
TGTGCCAGCAGTTTCGGGGGGTCGCGTGAAAAACTGTTTTTT
>TRBV28|TRBD2|TRBJ2-2|-
CASIGTSGGGTGELFF
TGTGCCAGCATCGGGACTAGCGGGGGCGGCACCGGGGAGCTGTTTTTT
>TRBV5-1|-|TRBJ2-3|-
CASSLEALSTDTQYF
TGCGCCAGCAGCTTGGAAGCGCTTAGCACAGATACGCAGTATTTT
>TRBV7-2|TRBD1|TRBJ2-7|-
CASSLRQGTISEQYF
TGTGCCAGCAGCCTGCGACAGGGAACAATCAGCGAGCAGTACTTC
>TRBV4-3|TRBD1|TRBJ1-2|-
CASSQVTGVRNGYTF
TGCGCCAGCAGCCAAGTAACAGGGGTTCGGAATGGCTACACCTTC
>TRBV7-2|-|TRBJ1-5|-
CASSKIYSNQPQHF
TGTGCCAGCAGCAAAATCTATAGCAATCAGCCCCAGCATTTT
>TRBV4-3|-|TRBJ2-2|-
CASSQDLLYLNTGELFF
TGCGCCAGCAGCCAAGACCTTCTTTATCTAAACACCGGGGAGCTGTTTTTT
>TRBV6-5|TRBD1|TRBJ1-3|-
CASSQGFLAGNTIYF
TGTGCCAGCTCACAGGGGTTTTTGGCTGGAAACACCATATATTTT
>TRBV5-1|TRBD1|TRBJ1-1|few
CASSFASGQGFSAFF
TGCGCCAGCAGCTTTGCTTCGGGACAGGGATTTTCGGCTTTCTTT
>TRBV5-6|TRBD1|TRBJ2-7|-
CASSLGTGRYEQYF
TGTGCCAGCAGCTTGGGGACAGGCAGATACGAGCAGTACTTC
>TRBV13|-|TRBJ1-2|-
CASSLLTDIYGYTF
TGTGCCAGCAGCTTGTTGACAGACATATATGGCTACACCTTC
>TRBV4-3|TRBD1|TRBJ2-4|-
CASSPGAGTGGYIQYF
TGCGCCAGCAGCCCAGGCGCTGGGACAGGGGGCTACATTCAGTACTTC
>TRBV7-2|TRBD1|TRBJ1-4|-
CASSASRDRGEKLFF
TGTGCCAGCAGCGCGAGCCGGGACAGGGGAGAGAAACTGTTTTTT
>TRBV6-1|-|TRBJ2-2|-
CASIKNTGELFF
TGTGCCAGCATAAAGAACACCGGGGAGCTGTTTTTT
>TRBV19|-|TRBJ2-7|few
CASSPSDTSSYEQYF
TGTGCCAGTAGTCCTTCAGACACGAGCTCCTACGAGCAGTACTTC
>TRBV25-1|-|TRBJ2-1|-
CASSEGQNEQFF
TGTGCCAGCAGTGAGGGACAAAATGAGCAGTTCTTC
>TRBV11-2|-|TRBJ1-4|once
CASSLKLRGLYEKLFF
TGTGCCAGCAGCTTAAAGCTCCGGGGTTTGTATGAAAAACTGTTTTTT
>TRBV15|-|TRBJ1-1|-
CATSRVVGRGTEAFF
TGTGCCACCAGCAGGGTAGTCGGACGGGGAACTGAAGCTTTCTTT
>TRBV7-6|-|TRBJ1-6|-
CASSPVGASPLHF
TGTGCCAGCAGCCCCGTGGGGGCTTCACCCCTCCACTTT
>TRBV11-3|TRBD1|TRBJ1-6|-
CASSRTGNNSPLHF
TGTGCCAGCAGTCGGACAGGCAATAATTCACCCCTCCACTTT
>TRBV15|-|TRBJ1-1|once
CATSRGGAMNTEAFF
TGTGCCACCAGCAGGGGGGGGGCCATGAACACTGAAGCTTTCTTT
>TRBV13|-|TRBJ2-7|once
CASSLWTELYEQYF
TGTGCCAGCAGCTTATGGACAGAGCTTTACGAGCAGTACTTC
>TRBV6-5|-|TRBJ1-2|-
CASRVLAGGRGYTF
TGTGCCAGCAGGGTCCTTGCGGGGGGCCGTGGCTACACCTTC
>TRBV11-2|TRBD2|TRBJ2-5|-
CASSMGGETQYF
TGTGCCAGCAGCATGGGAGGGGAGACCCAGTACTTC
>TRBV5-6|TRBD1|TRBJ1-1|-
CASSYAGQGGTEAFF
TGTGCCAGCAGCTATGCGGGACAGGGGGGAACTGAAGCTTTCTTT
>TRBV4-1|TRBD2|TRBJ2-1|-
CASSQGLAGNYNEQFF
TGCGCCAGCAGCCAAGGACTAGCCGGAAACTACAATGAGCAGTTCTTC